The present T cell receptor beta chain was sequenced within a study of shared clonotypes between healthy human individuals. Background on the study: Contributing individuals were a couple of females and a few males aged 18 to 49.

The investigators split CD4+ cells into a CD45RA+ naive subset and a CD45RA-negative memory subset. Researchers divided each subset's genomic DNA evenly across several immunoSEQ plates. Here immunoSEQ multiplex PCR was the method, and the copy in TCRdb shows in-frame clones only, minus some. There are about 700,000 clones in the sample; around 72% occur only once, and 1.5% to 2% lies in the top ten. Per germline, CDR1 MNHEY and CDR2 SMNVEV (reference sequence). V was shortened by 5 bases and J by 6 bases, with 11 bases between the two germline ends. The CDR3 loop spans 13 amino acids. Sequenced material: memory CD4+ T cells sorted from blood. Subset described: CD45RA-negative fraction. This sequence joins TRBV27 and TRBJ1-5; no clear D. The receptor comes from a woman in her twenties or thirties in good health. The CDR3 loop is CASSRHGGQPQHF. CDR3 sequence (DNA): TGTGCCAGCAGTCGCCATGGCGGTCAGCCCCAGCATTTT.